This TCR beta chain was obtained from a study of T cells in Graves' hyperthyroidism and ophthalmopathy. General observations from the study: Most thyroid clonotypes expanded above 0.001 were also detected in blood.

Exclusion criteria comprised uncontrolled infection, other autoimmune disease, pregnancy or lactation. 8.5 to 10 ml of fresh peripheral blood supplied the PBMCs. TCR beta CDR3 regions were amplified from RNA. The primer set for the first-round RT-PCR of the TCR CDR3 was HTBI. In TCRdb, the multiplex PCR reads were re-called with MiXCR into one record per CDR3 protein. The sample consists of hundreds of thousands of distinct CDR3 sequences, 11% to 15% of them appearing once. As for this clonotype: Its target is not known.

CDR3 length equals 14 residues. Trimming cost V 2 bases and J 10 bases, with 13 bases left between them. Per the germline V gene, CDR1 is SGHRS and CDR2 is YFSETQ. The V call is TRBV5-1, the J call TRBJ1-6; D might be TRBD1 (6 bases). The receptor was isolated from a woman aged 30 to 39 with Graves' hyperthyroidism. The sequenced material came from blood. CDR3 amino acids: CASSFQGWDSPLHF. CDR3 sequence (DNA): TGCGCCAGCAGCTTTCAGGGGTGGGACTCACCCCTCCACTTT.